The sequence of this TCR beta chain was determined in a study of blood T cell repertoires in COVID-19. Study-wide context: Acute and convalescent COVID-19 specimens originated in the United States, Italy and Spain.

Sequencing used immunoSEQ multiplex PCR; TCRdb keeps in-frame clones, though not all of them. The sample yields about 160,000 clones, about 85% seen once. Participants reported their clinical history, and cohort assignment relied on those reports. Trimming cost V 2 bases and J 5 bases; bases outside gene matches: 8. The germline CDR1 and CDR2 sequences are GTSNPN and SVGIG (reference sequence). The CDR3 loop spans 15 amino acids. This clone was seen only once. The sample taken for sequencing was PBMCs or T cells enriched from blood (not recorded which). V and J are TRBV30 and TRBJ2-3; 9 nucleotides agree with TRBD1. The clonotype originates from a woman between 40 and 55 years old with acute COVID-19. CDR3 bases: TGTGCCTGGAGTTTCCCGGGACAGGGCGAAGATACGCAGTATTTT. Residues: CAWSFPGQGEDTQYF.